This T cell receptor beta chain appears in the sequencing data of a study of post-analysis software for immune sequencing data. Whole-study results and caveats: Elevated frequency relative to controls characterized four to six TRBV segments in patients, TRBV5-6, TRBV5-1 and TRBV20-1 among them. Multiple sclerosis patients had significantly lower normalized Chao1 diversity than controls. Same-batch samples co-clustered strongly by F measure.

The CDR3 extends over 15 amino acids. CDR1 and CDR2 (germline): KGHSH, LQKENI. The ends lost 1 base at V and 2 bases at J; junction bases unmatched: 4. Comment on this clonotype: The antigen is undetermined.

cDNA libraries of TCR beta carried unique molecular identifiers. Input amounts of about 0.85 to 10 million T cells were used. These gave around 500,000 cDNA molecules, so each molecule approximated one T cell. Via MiXCR, TCRdb re-called the PCR reads, giving one row per CDR3 protein. The sample contains 740,000 or so distinct CDR3 sequences, approximately 53% of which appear only once. The sample consisted of blood. This clonotype was sampled from a girl under 18 with multiple sclerosis. The rearrangement links TRBV18 to TRBJ2-5; TRBD1 matches at 7 bases. The chain's CDR3 is CASSPQQGKQETQYF. DNA for the CDR3: TGTGCCAGCTCACCACAACAGGGGAAACAAGAGACCCAGTACTTC.